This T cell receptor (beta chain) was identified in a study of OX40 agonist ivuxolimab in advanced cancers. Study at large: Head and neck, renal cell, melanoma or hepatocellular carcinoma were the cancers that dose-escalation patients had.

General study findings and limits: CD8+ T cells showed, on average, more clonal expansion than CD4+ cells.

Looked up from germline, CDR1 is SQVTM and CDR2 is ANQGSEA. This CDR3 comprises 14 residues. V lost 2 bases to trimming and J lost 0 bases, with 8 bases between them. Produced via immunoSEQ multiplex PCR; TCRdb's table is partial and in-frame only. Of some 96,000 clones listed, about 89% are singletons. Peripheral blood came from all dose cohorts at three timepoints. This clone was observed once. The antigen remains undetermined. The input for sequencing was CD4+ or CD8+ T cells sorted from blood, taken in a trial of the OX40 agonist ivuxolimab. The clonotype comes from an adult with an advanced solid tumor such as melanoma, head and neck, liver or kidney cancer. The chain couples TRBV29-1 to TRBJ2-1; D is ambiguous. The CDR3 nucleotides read TGCAGCGTTGAACGTCTGTTCTCCTACAATGAGCAGTTCTTC. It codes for CSVERLFSYNEQFF.